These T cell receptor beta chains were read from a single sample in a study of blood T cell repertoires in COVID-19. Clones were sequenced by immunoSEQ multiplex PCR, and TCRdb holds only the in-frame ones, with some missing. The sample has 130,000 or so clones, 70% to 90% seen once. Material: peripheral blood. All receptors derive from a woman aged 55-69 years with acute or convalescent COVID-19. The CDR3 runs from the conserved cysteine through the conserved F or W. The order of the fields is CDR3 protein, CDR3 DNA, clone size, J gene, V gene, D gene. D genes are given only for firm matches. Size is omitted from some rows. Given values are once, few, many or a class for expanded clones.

cdr3_aa: CASSARDRDTPEQFF; cdr3_nt: TGTGCCAGCAGCGCCCGGGACAGGGATACGCCTGAGCAGTTCTTC; clone_size: .; j_call: TRBJ2-1; v_call: TRBV9; d_call: TRBD1
cdr3_aa: CASSAGNYYGYTF; cdr3_nt: TGTGCCAGCAGCGCGGGAAATTACTATGGCTACACCTTC; clone_size: once; j_call: TRBJ1-2; v_call: TRBV6-2/TRBV6-3; d_call: .
cdr3_aa: CASSVAAGGPGELFF; cdr3_nt: TGTGCCAGCAGCGTAGCGGCAGGGGGCCCCGGGGAGCTGTTTTTT; clone_size: .; j_call: TRBJ2-2; v_call: TRBV9; d_call: TRBD1
cdr3_aa: CASSFTRSRSGQETQYF; cdr3_nt: TGTGCCAGCAGTTTCACCCGATCGCGTTCAGGCCAAGAGACCCAGTACTTC; clone_size: .; j_call: TRBJ2-5; v_call: TRBV6-2/TRBV6-3; d_call: .
cdr3_aa: CASRTPGTEAFF; cdr3_nt: TGCGCCAGCAGGACGCCGGGCACTGAAGCTTTCTTT; clone_size: .; j_call: TRBJ1-1; v_call: TRBV5-1; d_call: .
cdr3_aa: CASSYSGGRFNYGYTF; cdr3_nt: TGTGCCAGCAGTTATTCGGGGGGGCGGTTCAACTATGGCTACACCTTC; clone_size: .; j_call: TRBJ1-2; v_call: TRBV6-5; d_call: .
cdr3_aa: CASSPWTGEDTEAFF; cdr3_nt: TGTGCCAGCAGCCCTTGGACAGGGGAGGACACTGAAGCTTTCTTT; clone_size: .; j_call: TRBJ1-1; v_call: TRBV7-2; d_call: TRBD1
cdr3_aa: CASSPYRGNTIYF; cdr3_nt: TGTGCCAGCAGCCCATACAGGGGAAACACCATATATTTT; clone_size: .; j_call: TRBJ1-3; v_call: TRBV7-2; d_call: .
cdr3_aa: CASSPPSGTGYNEQFF; cdr3_nt: TGTGCCAGCTCACCACCGTCCGGGACAGGGTACAATGAGCAGTTCTTC; clone_size: once; j_call: TRBJ2-1; v_call: TRBV18; d_call: TRBD1
cdr3_aa: CASSRRTSGGNTGELFF; cdr3_nt: TGCGCCAGCAGCCGTCGGACTAGCGGGGGCAACACCGGGGAGCTGTTTTTT; clone_size: .; j_call: TRBJ2-2; v_call: TRBV5-1; d_call: TRBD2